A single sample is the source of the 8 T cell receptor beta chains below, sequenced in a study of blood T cell repertoires in COVID-19. Here immunoSEQ multiplex PCR was the method, and the copy in TCRdb shows in-frame clones only, minus some. The table includes hundreds of thousands of clones, 86% detected once. Input material: PBMCs or T cells enriched from blood (not recorded which). The origin of the receptors is a woman aged 50 to 60 who had recovered from COVID-19.

CDR3 sequence: CASSLVGYEQYF. The CDR3, as DNA: TGTGCCAGCAGCTTAGTCGGTTACGAGCAGTACTTC. J is TRBJ2-7 and V is TRBV7-9, with unresolved D. This CDR3 contains 12 residues. CDR1 is SEHNR, CDR2 FQNEAQ, per germline (reference sequence). V was shortened by 1 base and J by 4 bases, with 5 bases between the two germline ends.

The chain links TRBV9 to TRBJ2-7; D gene uncertain. Germline V gene lookup returns CDR1 SGDLS and CDR2 YYNGEE. This CDR3 region has 12 residues. Trimming took off 4 bases at V and 6 bases at J, with 11 bases between the two ends. CDR3 protein: CASSHGPLEQYF. As DNA, the CDR3 is TGTGCCAGCAGCCATGGCCCTCTCGAGCAGTACTTC. Variable domain in full (rest from reference TRBV9 and TRBJ2-7): DSGVTQTPKHLITATGQRVTLRCSPRSGDLSVYWYQQSLDQGLQFLIQYYNGEERAKGNILERFSAQQFPDLHSELNLSSLELGDSALYFCASSHGPLEQYFGPGTRLTVT.

The chain carries TRBV6-5 and TRBJ1-3, with unresolved D. The ends were cut back, 7 bases at V and 0 bases at J, with 7 bases in the middle. The germline V gene has CDR1 MNHEY and CDR2 SVGAGI. This CDR3 is built from 13 residues. The CDR3 loop is CASIPGSGNTIYF. DNA for the CDR3: TGTGCCAGCATACCGGGCTCTGGAAACACCATATATTTT.

This rearrangement joins TRBV9 to TRBJ1-2; TRBD1 matches at 8 bases. CDR3 length: 18 residues. Germline V CDR1 and CDR2: SGDLS, YYNGEE. The J segment lost 4 bases and the V segment lost 3 bases, leaving 17 bases of the junction unmatched. This chain's CDR3 is CASSADRDRWEGGYGYTF. CDR3 DNA sequence: TGTGCCAGCAGCGCTGACCGGGACAGGTGGGAGGGGGGCTATGGCTACACCTTC.

The J gene is TRBJ2-2, the V gene TRBV2; weak D call: TRBD2 (6 bases). CDR1 SNHLY and CDR2 FYNNEI come from the germline V gene. Trimming left V 2 bases short and J 6 bases short, with 13 bases between. The CDR3 contains 15 residues. The CDR3: CASSESAWGAGELFF. DNA of the CDR3: TGTGCCAGCAGTGAATCTGCATGGGGGGCCGGGGAGCTGTTTTTT.

The chain couples TRBV6-2 or TRBV6-3 to TRBJ2-5; 7 bases agree with TRBD2. The germline CDR1 and CDR2 sequences are MNHEY and SVGEGT. The CDR3 has 15 amino acids. With V trimmed by 2 bases and J by 4 bases, 7 bases remained unmatched. CDR3 nucleotides: TGTGCCAGCAGTTACCGTGGGGGGGTTTCAGAGACCCAGTACTTC. Encoded protein: CASSYRGGVSETQYF.

The V call is TRBV19, the J call TRBJ2-7; 8 bases line up with TRBD1. The ends lost 7 bases at V and 3 bases at J; junction bases unmatched: 5. The CDR3 length is 13 residues. In germline, CDR1 is LNHDA, CDR2 SQIVND (reference sequence). The CDR3 protein is CASTPGQDYEQYF. CDR3 DNA sequence: TGTGCCAGTACCCCGGGACAGGACTACGAGCAGTACTTC.

J is TRBJ1-2 and V is TRBV7-3; D is perhaps TRBD1 (6 bases). This CDR3 is built from 14 residues. CDR1 is SGHTA and CDR2 is FQGTGA in the germline V gene. V gave up 5 bases and J gave up 8 bases, with 18 bases separating them. The CDR3 nucleotides are TGTGCCAGCAGCCCAACAGGCAGGGGTGGAGGCTACACCTTC. Its translation is CASSPTGRGGGYTF. The full variable domain, its missing parts supplied by reference TRBV7-3 and TRBJ1-2, is GAGVSQTPSNKVTEKGKYVELRCDPISGHTALYWYRQSLGQGPEFLIYFQGTGAADDSGLPNDRFFAVRPEGSVSTLKIQRTERGDSAVYLCASSPTGRGGGYTFGSGTRLTVV.